The 25 T cell receptor beta chains below were found in one sample sequenced in a study of T cell repertoires in ileal Crohn's disease. Assay used: immunoSEQ multiplex PCR; TCRdb lists only in-frame clones, some missing. The sample yields tens of thousands of clones, about 88% seen once. The sample's time point: neoterminal ileum biopsy at postoperative endoscopy, about 6 months after surgery. Source material: ileal tissue. The source is an adult with Crohn's disease.

The genes are TRBV13 and TRBJ2-1; a possible D gene is TRBD2 (6 bases). The V end was cut by 9 bases, the J end by 8 bases, with 17 bases between. Germline CDR1 reads PRHDT; CDR2 reads FYEKMQ (reference sequence). The CDR3 has 13 residues. The CDR3 is CASRSGSGYEQFF. The CDR3, as DNA: TGTGCCAGTAGGAGCGGGTCAGGCTATGAGCAGTTCTTC.

This chain connects TRBV11-3 to TRBJ2-1; no clear D gene. With 7 bases removed from V and 13 bases from J, the gap between germline ends came to 14 bases. The CDR3 consists of 11 residues. CDR1 is SGHNT, CDR2 YENEEA, per germline. The CDR3 sequence: CASTNGVGQFF. Written as DNA, the CDR3 is TGTGCCAGCACTAACGGAGTGGGTCAGTTCTTC.

The chain couples TRBV6-6 to TRBJ2-3; 7 bases are shared with TRBD1. This CDR3 contains 16 residues. Germline CDR1 is MNHNY and CDR2 is SVGAGI (reference sequence). The junction had 11 bases not matched to a gene; V was cut back by 6 bases and J by 2 bases. The CDR3 region is CASSLTQGVDTDTQYF. The CDR3 DNA reads TGTGCCAGCAGCCTCACTCAGGGGGTCGACACAGATACGCAGTATTTT.

The chain joins TRBV5-1 to TRBJ1-1; 8 bases are a match to TRBD1. Germline V lookup: CDR1 SGHRS, CDR2 YFSETQ. The V gene end was trimmed by 2 bases and the J gene end by 2 bases; junction bases not matched to a gene: 5. The CDR3 consists of 15 residues. CDR3 region: CASSFGQGSNTEAFF. CDR3 coding DNA: TGCGCCAGCAGCTTTGGACAGGGATCAAACACTGAAGCTTTCTTT.

This clone was seen just once. The V and J genes are TRBV4-1 and TRBJ1-1; D not resolved. The CDR3 has 14 amino acids. Trimming cost V 1 base and J 7 bases, with 13 bases left between them. Germline CDR1 reads MGHRA; CDR2 reads YSYEKL. The CDR3 sequence: CASSQVSGTGEAFF. The CDR3 coding sequence is TGCGCCAGCAGCCAAGTTTCGGGTACGGGTGAAGCTTTCTTT.

The rearrangement joins TRBV28 to TRBJ1-2, with D hard to call. The length of the CDR3 is 13 residues. The germline CDR1 and CDR2 sequences are MDHEN and SYDVKM. Trimming pared 3 bases from V and 4 bases from J, leaving 9 bases between. CDR3: CASSFVASYGYTF. CDR3 in DNA: TGTGCCAGCAGTTTCGTTGCCAGCTATGGCTACACCTTC.

The chain joins TRBV28 to TRBJ1-5; 8 bases fit TRBD1. In germline, CDR1 is MDHEN, CDR2 SYDVKM. This CDR3 comprises 15 residues. V lost 6 bases to trimming and J lost 2 bases; unmatched junction nucleotides: 6. The CDR3 DNA reads as TGTGCCAGCAGCCCCCTGGGACAGGGCAATCAGCCCCAGCATTTT. This codes for CASSPLGQGNQPQHF.

The chain recombines TRBV19 with TRBJ1-5; D is possibly TRBD1 (6 bases). This CDR3 spans 13 amino acids. Germline CDR1 LNHDA, CDR2 SQIVND (reference sequence). V lost 5 bases, J lost 6 bases, and 11 bases lay in between. CDR3 amino acids: CASSSQGTQPQHF. In DNA form, the CDR3 reads TGTGCCAGTAGTTCACAGGGAACTCAGCCCCAGCATTTT.

The chain couples TRBV19 to TRBJ2-3; D is ambiguous. Trimming pared 4 bases from V and 5 bases from J, leaving 7 bases between. Germline assignment: CDR1 LNHDA and CDR2 SQIVND (reference sequence). The CDR3 runs to 12 residues. The CDR3 loop is CASSRLKDTQYF. CDR3 DNA sequence: TGTGCCAGTAGTAGACTTAAAGATACGCAGTATTTT.

This clone was observed a few times. The chain carries TRBV14 and TRBJ1-1; D call uncertain. Germline assignment: CDR1 SGHDN and CDR2 FVKESK. V was trimmed by 0 bases and J by 1 base, leaving 3 bases between them. The CDR3 spans 13 residues. The DNA for the CDR3 is TGTGCCAGCAGCCAAGATAGGAACACTGAAGCTTTCTTT. Amino acid sequence: CASSQDRNTEAFF.

This clone was picked up one time. The rearrangement joins TRBV5-1 to TRBJ2-2; possible D gene TRBD1, 5 bases. V lost 4 bases and J 4 bases, leaving 14 bases between the germline ends. This CDR3 spans 15 amino acids. Germline V CDR1 and CDR2: SGHRS, YFSETQ. In DNA form, the CDR3 reads TGCGCCAGCAGCACCCGTAGAGACAGCACCGGGGAGCTGTTTTTT. Translating gives CASSTRRDSTGELFF.

The chain combines TRBV7-2 with TRBJ2-1, with 9 bases matching TRBD1. The germline gives CDR1 SGHTA, CDR2 FQGNSA. This CDR3 is 15 amino acids long. The J segment lost 9 bases and the V segment lost 3 bases, leaving 9 bases of the junction unmatched. The CDR3 loop is CASSFSGTGRGEQFF. Here the CDR3 DNA reads TGTGCCAGCAGCTTCTCCGGGACAGGGCGAGGTGAGCAGTTCTTC.

The chain links TRBV5-1 to TRBJ1-1, with D possibly being TRBD1 (5 bases). Germline values: CDR1 SGHRS, CDR2 YFSETQ. Between the trimmed V and J ends, which lost 0 bases and 8 bases, there was a span of 14 bases. The CDR3 runs 14 residues. CDR3 in DNA: TGCGCCAGCAGCTTGGCGGGCGGGACGGGCGAAGCTTTCTTT. This codes for CASSLAGGTGEAFF.

The CDR3 bases are TGTGCCAGCAGTGGGGGGGGCAGGTTGCAGCCCCAGCATTTT. Its protein is CASSGGGRLQPQHF. The gene calls are TRBV2 and TRBJ1-5; tentative D call: TRBD1 (6 bases). The CDR3 totals 14 residues. CDR1 is SNHLY, CDR2 FYNNEI, per germline. Trimming removed 4 bases from V and 7 bases from J, with 14 bases in between. The full variable domain, completed using reference TRBV2 and TRBJ1-5, is EPEVTQTPSHQVTQMGQEVILRCVPISNHLYFYWYRQILGQKVEFLVSFYNNEISEKSEIFDDQFSVERPDGSNFTLKIRSTKLEDSAMYFCASSGGGRLQPQHFGDGTRLSIL.

This chain uses TRBV7-2 with TRBJ1-2; unclear D gene. Germline V gene sequence: CDR1 SGHTA, CDR2 FQGNSA. CDR3 length: 15 residues. Trimming pared 5 bases from V and 3 bases from J, leaving 16 bases between. CDR3 nucleotides: TGTGCCAGCAGCCTGACGGGGAGAGTAGACTATGGCTACACCTTC. This gives the protein CASSLTGRVDYGYTF. The complete variable domain, with remaining parts taken from reference TRBV7-2 and TRBJ1-2, reads GAGVSQSPSNKVTEKGKDVELRCDPISGHTALYWYRQSLGQGLEFLIYFQGNSAPDKSGLPSDRFSAERTGGSVSTLTIQRTQQEDSAVYLCASSLTGRVDYGYTFGSGTRLTVV.

V usage is TRBV11-2 and J usage is TRBJ1-2; 8 bases align to TRBD1. V dropped 5 bases and J dropped 4; count of bases not matched to a gene: 12. The V gene's germline CDR1 is SGHAT and CDR2 FQNNGV. CDR3 length: 16 residues. The CDR3 sequence is CASSARTGTGLYGYTF. CDR3 nucleotide sequence: TGTGCCAGCAGCGCCCGAACCGGGACAGGACTCTATGGCTACACCTTC.

This chain connects TRBV29-1 to TRBJ2-1; D might be TRBD1 (6 bases). Deletions cut 2 bases from V and 9 bases from J, with 14 bases between. The CDR3 totals 13 residues. From germline, CDR1 is SQVTM and CDR2 ANQGSEA. The CDR3, as DNA: TGCAGCGTTGAAACAGGGAAGTTCGGTGAGCAGTTCTTC. This translates into CSVETGKFGEQFF.

The chain links TRBV27 to TRBJ1-1; 8 nucleotides line up with TRBD1. CDR1 and CDR2 from the germline V gene are MNHEY and SMNVEV (reference sequence). The CDR3 extends over 13 amino acids. The V gene end was trimmed by 8 bases and the J gene end by 4 bases; junction bases not matched to a gene: 6. The chain's CDR3 is CASLTGGSTEAFF. The CDR3 DNA follows: TGTGCCAGCCTTACAGGGGGGAGCACTGAAGCTTTCTTT.

This chain links TRBV29-1 with TRBJ1-1; D not certain. V was cut by 4 bases and J by 7 bases, with 7 bases left in between. This CDR3 is 10 amino acids long. Germline CDR1 SQVTM, CDR2 ANQGSEA. DNA for the CDR3: TGCAGCGTTGTGTCCGGTGAAGCTTTCTTT. It encodes CSVVSGEAFF.

This clone was detected once. The chain employs TRBV2 and TRBJ1-5; 10 bases line up with TRBD1. V gave up 7 bases and J gave up 4 bases; unmatched junction bases: 7. Germline CDR1 is SNHLY and CDR2 is FYNNEI. The CDR3 is 15 amino acids. The CDR3 nucleotides are TGTGCCAGCAAGAAGGGACAGGGGTCAAATCAGCCCCAGCATTTT. Translation: CASKKGQGSNQPQHF. Drawing the rest from reference TRBV2 and TRBJ1-5, the complete variable domain is EPEVTQTPSHQVTQMGQEVILRCVPISNHLYFYWYRQILGQKVEFLVSFYNNEISEKSEIFDDQFSVERPDGSNFTLKIRSTKLEDSAMYFCASKKGQGSNQPQHFGDGTRLSIL.

This sequence joins TRBV6-6 and TRBJ1-1; D is undetermined. V lost 5 bases and J lost 1, with 17 bases in between. The CDR3 is made up of 16 amino acids. CDR1 is MNHNY and CDR2 is SVGAGI in the germline V gene (reference sequence). The CDR3 here is CASSTEGPLGNTEAFF. The CDR3 bases are TGTGCCAGCAGTACGGAGGGTCCCTTGGGGAACACTGAAGCTTTCTTT.

The V call is TRBV20-1, the J call TRBJ1-2; TRBD1 agrees at 8 bases. CDR3 length equals 11 residues. Germline loops: CDR1 DFQATT, CDR2 SNEGSKA (reference sequence). The V gene end was trimmed by 8 bases and the J gene end by 6 bases; junction bases not matched to a gene: 5. CDR3 residues: CSKDRADGYTF. DNA of the CDR3: TGCAGTAAGGACAGGGCGGATGGCTACACCTTC.

This chain connects TRBV7-8 to TRBJ1-1; D is perhaps TRBD1 (5 bases). The CDR3 contains 13 residues. Germline V CDR1 and CDR2: SGHVS, FQNEAQ. Trimming shortened V by 2 bases and J by 7 bases, and 11 bases separated the two germline ends. The CDR3 is CASSLSGGLEAFF. The CDR3 DNA follows: TGTGCCAGCAGCTTATCTGGGGGACTTGAAGCTTTCTTT.

The chain employs TRBV6-5 and TRBJ1-2; 7 bases are shared with TRBD1. The length of the CDR3 is 15 residues. V shed 0 bases and J 4 bases; nucleotides not matched to a gene: 5. The germline V gene has CDR1 MNHEY and CDR2 SVGAGI. CDR3 nucleotides: TGTGCCAGCAGTTACTCGAGGGACAGCATCTATGGCTACACCTTC. It encodes CASSYSRDSIYGYTF.

V gene TRBV11-2 combines with J gene TRBJ2-5; D unresolved. Trimming left V 5 bases short and J 2 bases short, with 3 bases between. This CDR3 region has 11 residues. The germline V gene has CDR1 SGHAT and CDR2 FQNNGV. The CDR3 spells CASSQQETQYF. CDR3 nucleotide sequence: TGTGCCAGCAGCCAACAAGAGACCCAGTACTTC. Combining the CDR3 with reference TRBV11-2 and TRBJ2-5 gives the whole variable domain EAGVAQSPRYKIIEKRQSVAFWCNPISGHATLYWYQQILGQGPKLLIQFQNNGVVDDSQLPKDRFSAERLKGVDSTLKIQPAKLEDSAVYLCASSQQETQYFGPGTRLLVL.